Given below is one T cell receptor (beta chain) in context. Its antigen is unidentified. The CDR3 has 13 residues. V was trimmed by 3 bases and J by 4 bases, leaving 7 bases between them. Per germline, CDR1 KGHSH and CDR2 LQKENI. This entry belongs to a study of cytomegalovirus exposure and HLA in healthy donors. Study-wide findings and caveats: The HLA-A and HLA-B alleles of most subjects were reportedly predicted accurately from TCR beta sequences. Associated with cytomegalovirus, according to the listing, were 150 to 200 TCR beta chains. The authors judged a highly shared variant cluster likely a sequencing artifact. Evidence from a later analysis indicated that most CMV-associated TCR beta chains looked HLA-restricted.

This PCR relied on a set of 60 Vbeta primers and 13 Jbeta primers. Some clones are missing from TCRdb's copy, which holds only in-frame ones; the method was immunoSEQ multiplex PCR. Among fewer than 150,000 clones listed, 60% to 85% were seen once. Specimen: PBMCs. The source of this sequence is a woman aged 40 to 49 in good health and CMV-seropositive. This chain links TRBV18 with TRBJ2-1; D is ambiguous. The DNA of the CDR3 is TGTGCCAGCTCACCCCCGTTGTACAATGAGCAGTTCTTC. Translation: CASSPPLYNEQFF.